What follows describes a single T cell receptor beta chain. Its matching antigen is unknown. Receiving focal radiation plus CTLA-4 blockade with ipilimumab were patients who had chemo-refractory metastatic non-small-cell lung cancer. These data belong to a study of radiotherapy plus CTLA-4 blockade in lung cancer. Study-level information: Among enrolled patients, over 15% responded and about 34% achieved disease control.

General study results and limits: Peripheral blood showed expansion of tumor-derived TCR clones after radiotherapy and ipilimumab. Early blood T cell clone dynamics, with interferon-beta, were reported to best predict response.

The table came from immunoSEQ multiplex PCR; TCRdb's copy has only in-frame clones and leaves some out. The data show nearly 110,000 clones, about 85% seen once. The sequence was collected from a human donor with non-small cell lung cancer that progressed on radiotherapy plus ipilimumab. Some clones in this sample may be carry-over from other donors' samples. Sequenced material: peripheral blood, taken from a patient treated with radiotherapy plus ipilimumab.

The CDR3 DNA follows: TGTGCCAGCAGCTTAGCTTCGGTGGGCAACACTGAAGCTTTCTTT. The encoded protein is CASSLASVGNTEAFF. This chain links TRBV11-2 with TRBJ1-1, with D unclear. The germline gives CDR1 SGHAT, CDR2 FQNNGV. The CDR3 loop spans 15 amino acids. Trimming left V 1 base short and J 2 bases short, with 11 bases between. Looking up the rest from reference TRBV11-2 and TRBJ1-1 gives the full variable domain: EAGVAQSPRYKIIEKRQSVAFWCNPISGHATLYWYQQILGQGPKLLIQFQNNGVVDDSQLPKDRFSAERLKGVDSTLKIQPAKLEDSAVYLCASSLASVGNTEAFFGQGTRLTVV.